This T cell receptor beta chain is drawn from a study of beta chain features in type 1 diabetes. Study summary: Summed over all samples, the examined sorted cells came to roughly 110,000,000.

A CD45RO/CCR7/CD25/CD127/CD95/CD27 panel sorted naive, central memory, regulatory and stem cell-like memory CD4+ cells. Expressed TCRB transcripts were sequenced because the isolated RNA had all been reverse transcribed beforehand. Using immunoSEQ multiplex PCR, the repertoire was profiled, and TCRdb retains in-frame clones only, with some absent. This sample yields roughly 730,000 clones, of which around an eighth are seen a single time; 0.02% to 0.025% belongs to the top ten. General study points: Reduced insertions and increased deletions marked VDJ junctions in type 1 diabetes patients. Patients with Type 1 diabetes showed moderately but significantly shorter TCRB CDR3s in all four CD4+ subsets. A possible short-template PCR bias applies equally to patients and controls.

The V end lost 1 base, the J end lost 3 bases, and 9 bases lay between the germline ends. Germline V lookup: CDR1 SGHDN, CDR2 FVKESK. This CDR3 comprises 14 residues. Comments on this clone: Its antigen is not known.

Sequencing was carried out using naive CD4+ T cells from blood. The chain is built from TRBV14 and TRBJ1-1; D is unresolved. The TCR comes from a man aged 18-30 years with type 1 diabetes. CDR3 nucleotide sequence: TGTGCCAGCAGCCAAGTAGGCGTGTACACTGAAGCTTTCTTT. Residues: CASSQVGVYTEAFF. The full variable domain, completed using reference TRBV14 and TRBJ1-1, is EAGVTQFPSHSVIEKGQTVTLRCDPISGHDNLYWYRRVMGKEIKFLLHFVKESKQDESGMPNNRFLAERTGGTYSTLKVQPAELEDSGVYFCASSQVGVYTEAFFGQGTRLTVV.